Following are 29 T cell receptor beta chains from one sample sequenced in a study of identical twins (dated by TCRdb to about 2016). The library was built by means of 5' RACE. The sample was run on an Illumina HiSeq 2000. TCRdb took the public reads, trimmed them with fastp at Q25, ran MiXCR for clone calling and kept in-frame beta chains. Each entry merges the rows of one CDR3 protein and shows their most common DNA and genes. The sample profile shows 1.5 million to 2 million distinct CDR3 sequences; about 32% of them were found once. The ten most abundant clones make up roughly 0.3% of the sample. What was sequenced was cord blood. These receptors all come from a newborn girl in good health.

J is TRBJ1-3 and V is TRBV2; TRBD1 is a possible D gene (6 bases). Trimming stripped 6 bases from V and 0 bases from J, with 12 bases between. Germline V lookup: CDR1 SNHLY, CDR2 FYNNEI. This CDR3 contains 15 residues. CDR3 DNA sequence: TGTGCCAGCAGAAACGACAGGCTCTCTGGAAACACCATATATTTT. This sequence encodes CASRNDRLSGNTIYF.

The chain is built from TRBV7-9 and TRBJ1-2, with TRBD1 matching 10 bases. Germline CDR1 and CDR2: SEHNR and FQNEAQ (reference sequence). The junction had 4 bases not matched to a gene; V was cut back by 3 bases and J by 0 bases. The CDR3 consists of 16 residues. CDR3 loop: CASSFGQGGANYGYTF. The CDR3 DNA reads as TGTGCCAGCAGCTTCGGACAGGGGGGAGCTAACTATGGCTACACCTTC.

This clonotype was observed a handful of times. The chain is built from TRBV5-1 and TRBJ2-1; D gene unclear. V gave up 6 bases and J gave up 0 bases, with 10 bases separating them. CDR1 and CDR2 (germline): SGHRS, YFSETQ. The CDR3 sequence is 14 residues long. This chain's CDR3 is CASKPPSSYNEQFF. The CDR3, as DNA: TGCGCCAGCAAACCTCCGAGCTCCTACAATGAGCAGTTCTTC. Variable domain in full (rest from reference TRBV5-1 and TRBJ2-1): KAGVTQTPRYLIKTRGQQVTLSCSPISGHRSVSWYQQTPGQGLQFLFEYFSETQRNKGNFPGRFSGRQFSNSRSEMNVSTLELGDSALYLCASKPPSSYNEQFFGPGTRLTVL.

This chain connects TRBV28 to TRBJ2-7; D perhaps matches TRBD1 (5 bases). CDR1 and CDR2 from the germline V gene are MDHEN and SYDVKM. CDR3 size: 15 residues. With 5 bases removed from V and 0 bases from J, the gap between germline ends came to 14 bases. CDR3 DNA: TGTGCCAGCAGTCCCTGGGGCGGTAGCTCCTACGAGCAGTACTTC. Protein: CASSPWGGSSYEQYF.

In its sample, this clonotype was seen a few times. The rearrangement joins TRBV6-5 to TRBJ1-2; D perhaps matches TRBD1 (5 bases). V lost 6 bases and J lost 0, with 14 bases in between. This CDR3 has 15 residues. Germline CDR1 is MNHEY and CDR2 is SVGAGI. The CDR3, as DNA: TGTGCCAGCAGACCCGACAGAAAAACTAACTATGGCTACACCTTC. This sequence encodes CASRPDRKTNYGYTF.

Comments on this clonotype: The junction shows a germline mismatch at one end, possibly a read error. The CDR3 nucleotides read TGTGCCAGCGGCTTAGGAGGCGGCCCGATAGATACGCAGTATTTT. Translating gives CASGLGGGPIDTQYF. The chain is built from TRBV11-2 and TRBJ2-3; D perhaps matches TRBD2 (5 bases). This CDR3 is 15 amino acids long. CDR1 is SGHAT, CDR2 FQNNGV, per germline.

The sample holds a few counts of this clonotype. V gene TRBV29-1 combines with J gene TRBJ2-6; no firm D call. This CDR3 spans 14 amino acids. Germline CDR1 is SQVTM and CDR2 is ANQGSEA. V was pared by 4 bases and J by 1 base, with 8 bases between. The CDR3 region has the DNA TGCAGCGTTGCCGTAGGGTCTGGGGCCAACGTCCTGACTTTC. As protein: CSVAVGSGANVLTF.

V and J are TRBV30 and TRBJ1-5; unclear D gene. Trimming cost V 1 base and J 3 bases, with 7 bases left between them. The germline CDR1 and CDR2 sequences are GTSNPN and SVGIG (reference sequence). The CDR3 length is 13 residues. CDR3 residues: CAWSERLNQPQHF. DNA of the CDR3: TGTGCCTGGAGTGAGAGGCTCAATCAGCCCCAGCATTTT.

This clonotype turned up a few times. The V call is TRBV4-1, the J call TRBJ2-7; 8 bases fit TRBD1. The germline CDR1 and CDR2 sequences are MGHRA and YSYEKL. This CDR3 region has 15 residues. The V and J ends lost 0 bases and 6 bases, in that order; junction bases with no gene match: 7. The CDR3 DNA reads TGCGCCAGCAGCCAAGATGGTTCAGGGGGCCTCGAGCAGTACTTC. This translates into CASSQDGSGGLEQYF.

The chain has TRBV7-9 and TRBJ1-3; no reliable D call. Trimming removed 0 bases from V and 0 bases from J, with 9 bases in between. The germline gives CDR1 SEHNR, CDR2 FQNEAQ (reference sequence). The CDR3 is made up of 16 amino acids. The CDR3 sequence is CASSLARRDSGNTIYF. CDR3 sequence (DNA): TGTGCCAGCAGCTTAGCACGCCGGGACTCTGGAAACACCATATATTTT.

This clonotype has just a few counts. This chain connects TRBV12-3 or TRBV12-4 to TRBJ1-1; D gene ambiguous. V shed 2 bases and J shed 5 bases, with 9 bases lying between them. CDR3 length: 13 amino acids. CDR3 sequence reads: CASSLYGETEAFF. The CDR3 DNA reads TGTGCCAGCAGTTTATACGGGGAAACTGAAGCTTTCTTT.

The chain recombines TRBV7-9 with TRBJ2-1; possibly TRBD2 for D (6 bases). Germline CDR1 SEHNR, CDR2 FQNEAQ (reference sequence). The V end was cut by 6 bases, the J end by 8 bases, with 23 bases between. CDR3 length: 16 amino acids. CDR3 DNA sequence: TGTGCCAGCAGTTCAGGCGCGCTAGCGAGGTACTATGAGCAGTTCTTC. Protein sequence: CASSSGALARYYEQFF.

This clonotype was recorded many times. This chain connects TRBV12-3 or TRBV12-4 to TRBJ2-3; D ambiguous. Trimming pared 4 bases from V and 4 bases from J, leaving 12 bases between. The CDR3 has 14 amino acids. The CDR3 loop reads CASSWSGIPDTQYF. The CDR3 bases are TGTGCCAGCAGTTGGTCGGGTATCCCAGATACGCAGTATTTT.

This chain links TRBV10-2 with TRBJ1-2; D may be TRBD1 (6 bases). This CDR3 is 16 amino acids long. Germline loops: CDR1 WSHSY, CDR2 SAAADI. V gave up 8 bases and J gave up 5 bases, with 24 bases separating them. The CDR3, as DNA: TGCGCCAGCCACCTAACCTTACAGGGAGGTGGTTATGGCTACACCTTC. Its protein is CASHLTLQGGGYGYTF.

CDR3 sequence reads: CASSARIQGGERYF. CDR3 coding DNA: TGTGCCAGCAGTGCCCGAATACAGGGAGGTGAGCGGTACTTC. The rearrangement links TRBV25-1 to TRBJ2-5, with D perhaps assigned TRBD1 or TRBD2 (6 bases each). Germline V gene lookup returns CDR1 MGHDK and CDR2 SYGVNS. Trimming removed 4 bases from V and 13 bases from J, with 22 bases in between. This CDR3 comprises 14 residues.

This clonotype was counted between two and nine times. This sequence joins TRBV6-5 and TRBJ2-3; D is possibly TRBD1 (6 bases). This CDR3 is 16 amino acids long. The germline V gene encodes CDR1 MNHEY and CDR2 SVGAGI. Trimming removed 4 bases at V and 0 bases at J, with 14 bases between. CDR3 amino acids: CASSSRDIGSTDTQYF. The CDR3 DNA follows: TGTGCCAGCAGTTCCCGGGACATAGGTAGCACAGATACGCAGTATTTT.

This clonotype appeared a few times. The rearrangement joins TRBV4-1 to TRBJ2-1; a possible D gene is TRBD2 (6 bases). CDR3 length: 14 residues. Germline V gene sequence: CDR1 MGHRA, CDR2 YSYEKL. V lost 3 bases and J lost 7, with 13 bases in between. The CDR3 is CASSQATRFNEQFF. In DNA form, the CDR3 reads TGCGCCAGCAGCCAGGCGACTAGGTTTAATGAGCAGTTCTTC.

The chain combines TRBV5-1 with TRBJ2-3, with D perhaps TRBD2 (6 bases). The ends were cut back, 1 base at V and 8 bases at J, with 17 bases in the middle. Looked up from germline, CDR1 is SGHRS and CDR2 is YFSETQ. The CDR3 covers 15 residues. The CDR3 reads CASSLTGEARGTQYF. CDR3 nucleotide sequence: TGCGCCAGCAGCTTGACGGGAGAGGCTCGGGGTACGCAGTATTTT.

CDR3 in amino acids: CASSSKNVRANEKLFF. CDR3 in DNA: TGCGCCAGCAGCTCTAAGAATGTACGGGCTAATGAAAAACTGTTTTTT. The V and J genes are TRBV5-1 and TRBJ1-4; D gene ambiguous. Between the trimmed V and J ends, which lost 3 bases and 3 bases, there was a span of 15 bases. In germline, CDR1 is SGHRS, CDR2 YFSETQ. The CDR3 spans 16 residues.

V and J are TRBV11-1 and TRBJ1-1, with D hard to call. The CDR3 has 16 amino acids. Trimming removed 5 bases at V and 4 bases at J, with 20 bases between. Per germline, CDR1 SGHAT and CDR2 FQDESV (reference sequence). The DNA for the CDR3 is TGTGCCAGCAGCCGCCCCTTAGCAGGAATGATCACTGAAGCTTTCTTT. It yields the protein CASSRPLAGMITEAFF.

This clonotype has more than one count but fewer than ten. The chain carries TRBV6-1 and TRBJ2-1; TRBD1 matches 8 bases. V was pared by 6 bases and J by 4 bases, with 8 bases of the junction left unmatched. The CDR3 has 15 amino acids. Germline CDR1 reads MNHNS; CDR2 reads SASEGT. The CDR3 bases are TGTGCCAGCAGGGGAGACAGGGGCTTTTACAATGAGCAGTTCTTC. It codes for CASRGDRGFYNEQFF.

With respect to this clonotype: A much larger clone lies a single base off, so this may be a read error. The chain uses TRBV28 and TRBJ2-7, with D possibly TRBD2 on 6 matching bases. This CDR3 contains 15 residues. Germline CDR1 MDHEN, CDR2 SYDVKM. CDR3 in DNA: TGTGCCGGCAGTGAAAGCGGGCGAGGTTCCTACGAGCAGTACTTC. Translated: CAGSESGRGSYEQYF. The variable domain in full, completed from reference TRBV28 and TRBJ2-7, reads DVKVTQSSRYLVKRTGEKVFLECVQDMDHENMFWYRQDPGLGLRLIYFSYDVKMKEKGDIPEGYSVSREKKERFSLILESASTNQTSMYLCAGSESGRGSYEQYFGPGTRLTVT.

The V gene is TRBV20-1, the J gene TRBJ2-4; TRBD2 aligns across 16 bases. The V gene end was trimmed by 4 bases and the J gene end by 0 bases; junction bases not matched to a gene: 9. Germline V gene data show CDR1 as DFQATT and CDR2 as SNEGSKA (reference sequence). The CDR3 has 19 residues. DNA for the CDR3: TGCAGTGCTAACCCCACGGGACTAGCGGGGGGGCTAGCCAAAAACATTCAGTACTTC. It specifies CSANPTGLAGGLAKNIQYF.

This clonotype appeared many times. J is TRBJ2-7 and V is TRBV12-3 or TRBV12-4; TRBD1 matches at 9 bases. CDR3 size: 14 residues. V gave up 6 bases and J gave up 0 bases; unmatched junction bases: 3. The CDR3 sequence is CASRTGQGSYEQYF. The CDR3 DNA is TGTGCCAGCAGGACGGGACAGGGCTCCTACGAGCAGTACTTC.

Comment on this clonotype: No DNA is shown, since the ends of the CDR3 on it are uncertain; the CDR3 is the one TCRdb lists. This chain uses TRBV4-2 with TRBJ1-1; TRBD1 is the table's D call, not checked against the DNA. Termini included, the CDR3 measures 22 amino acids. Germline V gene lookup returns CDR1 LGHNA and CDR2 YNFKEQ. CDR3: CASSQRGGTDTQYFGPGTEAFF.

This chain joins TRBV7-8 and TRBJ2-1; TRBD1 is a possible D gene (5 bases). With 5 bases removed from V and 6 bases from J, the gap between germline ends came to 14 bases. CDR3 size: 14 residues. The V gene's germline CDR1 is SGHVS and CDR2 FQNEAQ. The CDR3 nucleotides are TGTGCCAGCAGCCACCCAGGGTACGGCAATGAGCAGTTCTTC. This sequence encodes CASSHPGYGNEQFF.

The chain combines TRBV20-1 with TRBJ2-7, with D perhaps matching TRBD1 (5 bases). Germline V lookup: CDR1 DFQATT, CDR2 SNEGSKA (reference sequence). This CDR3 is built from 11 residues. CDR3 DNA sequence: TGCACCGCAGGCAGGGTCCACGAGCAGTACTTC. Translating it yields CTAGRVHEQYF.

This chain joins TRBV5-6 and TRBJ1-6, with D possibly being TRBD1 (5 bases). The CDR3 has 17 residues. The germline gives CDR1 SGHDT, CDR2 YYEEEE. V was trimmed by 4 bases and J by 2 bases, leaving 16 bases between them. CDR3 nucleotides: TGTGCCAGCAGCCTGTGGAGTGGGACGCCCTATAATTCACCCCTCCACTTT. This translates into CASSLWSGTPYNSPLHF.

This clonotype was seen more than once but under ten times. The chain carries TRBV15 and TRBJ1-2; 7 nucleotides agree with TRBD1. V was clipped by 3 bases and J by 6 bases; unmatched bases: 7. The CDR3 has 14 amino acids. The germline CDR1 and CDR2 sequences are LNHNV and YYDKDF (reference sequence). The CDR3 spells CATSRTTGVNGYTF. CDR3 DNA: TGTGCCACCAGCAGGACAACAGGGGTGAATGGCTACACCTTC.